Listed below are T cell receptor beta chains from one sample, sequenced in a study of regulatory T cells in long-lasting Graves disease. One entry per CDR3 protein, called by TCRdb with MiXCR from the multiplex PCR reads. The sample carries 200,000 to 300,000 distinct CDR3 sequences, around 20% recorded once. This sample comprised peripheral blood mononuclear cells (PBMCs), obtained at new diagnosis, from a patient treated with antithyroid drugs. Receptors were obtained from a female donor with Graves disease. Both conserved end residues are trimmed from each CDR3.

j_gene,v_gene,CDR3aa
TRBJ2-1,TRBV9,ASSAGLAFNEQF
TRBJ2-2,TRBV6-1,ASWSSNTGELF
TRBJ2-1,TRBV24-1,ATSDPGTSGRLTNEQF
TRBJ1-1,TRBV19,ASSNRANTEAF
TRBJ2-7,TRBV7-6,ASSPTSGGATYEQY
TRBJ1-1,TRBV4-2,ASSQDTGSETEAF
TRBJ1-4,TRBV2,ASSVDLGESTNEKLF
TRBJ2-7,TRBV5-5,ASSSTGQYYEQY
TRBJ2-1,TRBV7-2,ASSLGFGIEQF
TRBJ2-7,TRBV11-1,ASSESPYEQY
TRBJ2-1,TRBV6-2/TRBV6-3,ASSTSGTSGVNEQF
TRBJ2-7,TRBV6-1,ASSRRDREDEQY
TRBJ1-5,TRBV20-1,SAKTLDRGGQPQH
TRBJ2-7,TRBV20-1,SARDLAGASEQY